Listed below are T cell receptor beta chains from one sample, sequenced in a study of cytomegalovirus exposure and HLA in healthy donors. Profiled with immunoSEQ multiplex PCR; TCRdb holds only in-frame clones, not every one. The sample holds roughly 80,000 clones; about 88% are singletons and the top ten take 2% to 3%. The source material was PBMCs. The receptors stem from a woman aged 50 to 65 in good health and CMV-seronegative. Each CDR3 is given with its conserved first and last residue.

v_call	cdr3_length	j_call	cdr3_aa
TRBV10-3	15	TRBJ2-7	CAISERSQGVGEQYF
TRBV6-6	15	TRBJ2-3	CASSSRQVDTDTQYF
TRBV7-8	15	TRBJ2-3	CASSPGTGDTDTQYF
TRBV4-1	13	TRBJ1-4	CASGQSTNETLFF
TRBV29-1	13	TRBJ2-7	CSVYPGDSYEQYF
TRBV7-8	17	TRBJ2-1	CASSFSLAGVLSNEQFF
TRBV29-1	13	TRBJ2-1	CSVSGTGYNEQFF
TRBV5-6	16	TRBJ2-3	CASSPTFVGSTDTQYF
TRBV28	15	TRBJ2-3	CASSPGTSSTDTQYF
TRBV4-2	16	TRBJ1-1	CASSQGGTGLNTEAFF
TRBV7-6	12	TRBJ2-1	CASSSDWNEQFF
TRBV2	18	TRBJ2-4	CASSDWLAGGMAKNIQYF
TRBV15	12	TRBJ2-1	CATSRPSEEQFF
TRBV11-3	17	TRBJ1-5	CASSSYREAVRVQPQHF
TRBV2	13	TRBJ1-1	CASSAVENTEAFF
TRBV28	18	TRBJ2-1	CASSSTSGRATVYNEQFF
TRBV6-5	12	TRBJ1-1	CASSYIRGAAFF
TRBV7-3	15	TRBJ2-5	CASSSSGGPQETQYF
TRBV30	15	TRBJ2-1	CASRGGAISYNEQFF
TRBV7-9	17	TRBJ1-1	CASSLGFRGAPDTEAFF
TRBV6-7	15	TRBJ1-4	CASTLDRGGNEKLFF
TRBV5-1	15	TRBJ1-1	CASSLAVGQNTEAFF
TRBV27	17	TRBJ2-1	CASSFRYSGRNHNEQFF
TRBV9	13	TRBJ1-1	CASSVEGGSTAFF
TRBV7-3	15	TRBJ2-5	CASSFGGSVRETQYF
TRBV18	13	TRBJ1-4	CASSPSGMEKLFF